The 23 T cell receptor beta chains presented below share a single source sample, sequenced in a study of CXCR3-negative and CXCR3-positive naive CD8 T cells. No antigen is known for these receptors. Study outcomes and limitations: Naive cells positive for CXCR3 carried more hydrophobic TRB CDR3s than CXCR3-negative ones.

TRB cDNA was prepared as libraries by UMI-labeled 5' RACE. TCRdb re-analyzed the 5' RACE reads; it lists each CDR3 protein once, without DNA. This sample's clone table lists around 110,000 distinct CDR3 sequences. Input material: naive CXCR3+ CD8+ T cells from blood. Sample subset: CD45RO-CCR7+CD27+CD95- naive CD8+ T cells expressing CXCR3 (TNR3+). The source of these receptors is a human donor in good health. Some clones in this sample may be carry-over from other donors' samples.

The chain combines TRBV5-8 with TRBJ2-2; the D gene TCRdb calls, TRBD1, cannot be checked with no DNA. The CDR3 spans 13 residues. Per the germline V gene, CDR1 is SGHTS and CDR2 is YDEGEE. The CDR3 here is CASSDRGSGELFF.

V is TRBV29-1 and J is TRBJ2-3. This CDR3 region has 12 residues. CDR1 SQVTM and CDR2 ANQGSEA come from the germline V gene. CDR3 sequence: CSVDTDTDTQYF.

The CDR3 sequence: CSVDLGAQNTGELFF. The chain couples TRBV29-1 to TRBJ2-2; TCRdb calls TRBD1, which cannot be checked without DNA. The CDR3 runs to 15 residues. Germline CDR1 and CDR2: SQVTM and ANQGSEA.

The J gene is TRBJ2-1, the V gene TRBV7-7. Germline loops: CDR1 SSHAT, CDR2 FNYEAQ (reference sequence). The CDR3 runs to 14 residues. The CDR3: CASSLASVDDEQFF.

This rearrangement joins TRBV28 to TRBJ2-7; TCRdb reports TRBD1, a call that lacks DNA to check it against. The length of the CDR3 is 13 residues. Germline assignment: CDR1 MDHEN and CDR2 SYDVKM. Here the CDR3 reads CASSYSPGVEQYF.

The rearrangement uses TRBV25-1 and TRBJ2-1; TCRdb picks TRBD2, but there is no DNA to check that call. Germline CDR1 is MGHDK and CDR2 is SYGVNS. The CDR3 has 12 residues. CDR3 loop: CASSDLLAESFF.

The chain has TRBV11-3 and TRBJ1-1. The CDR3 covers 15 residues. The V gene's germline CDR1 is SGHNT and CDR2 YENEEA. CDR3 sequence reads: CASSSRARVNTEAFF.

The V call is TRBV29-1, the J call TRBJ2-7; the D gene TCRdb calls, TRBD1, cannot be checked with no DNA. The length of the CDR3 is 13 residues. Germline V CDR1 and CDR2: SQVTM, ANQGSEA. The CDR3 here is CSVVPTDYYEQYF.

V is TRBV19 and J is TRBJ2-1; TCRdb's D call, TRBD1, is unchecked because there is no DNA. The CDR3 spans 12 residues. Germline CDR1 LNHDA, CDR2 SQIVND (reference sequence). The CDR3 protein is CASSRGLREQFF.

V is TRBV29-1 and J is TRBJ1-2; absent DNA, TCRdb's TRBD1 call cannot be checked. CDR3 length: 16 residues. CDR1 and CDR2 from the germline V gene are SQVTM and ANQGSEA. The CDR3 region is CSVAGEIGGPGSGYAF.

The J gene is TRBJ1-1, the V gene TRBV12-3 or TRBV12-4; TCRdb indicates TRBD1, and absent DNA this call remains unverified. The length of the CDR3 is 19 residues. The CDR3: CASSLIWKLRGKVDAEAFF.

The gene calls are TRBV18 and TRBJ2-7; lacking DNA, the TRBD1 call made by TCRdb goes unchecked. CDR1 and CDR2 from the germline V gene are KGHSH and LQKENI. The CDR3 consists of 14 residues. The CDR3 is CASSPPLAPYEQYF.

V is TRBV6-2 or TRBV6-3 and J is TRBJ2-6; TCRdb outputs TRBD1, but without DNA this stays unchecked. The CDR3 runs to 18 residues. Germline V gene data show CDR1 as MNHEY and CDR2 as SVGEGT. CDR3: CASQAGDRAESGANVLTF.

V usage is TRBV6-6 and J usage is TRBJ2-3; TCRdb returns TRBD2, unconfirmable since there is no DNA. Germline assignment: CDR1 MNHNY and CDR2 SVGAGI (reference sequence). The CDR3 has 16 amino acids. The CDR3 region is CASTLLAGGPGNTQYF.

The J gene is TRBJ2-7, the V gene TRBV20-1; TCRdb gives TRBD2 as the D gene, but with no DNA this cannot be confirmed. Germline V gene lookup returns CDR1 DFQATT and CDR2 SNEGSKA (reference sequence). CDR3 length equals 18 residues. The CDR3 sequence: CSAKDEVLREGQGYEQYF.

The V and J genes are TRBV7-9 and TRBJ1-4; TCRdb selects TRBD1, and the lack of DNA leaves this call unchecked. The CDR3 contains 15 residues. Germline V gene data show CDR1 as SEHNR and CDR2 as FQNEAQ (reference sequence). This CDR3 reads CASSSPGDPSEKLFF.

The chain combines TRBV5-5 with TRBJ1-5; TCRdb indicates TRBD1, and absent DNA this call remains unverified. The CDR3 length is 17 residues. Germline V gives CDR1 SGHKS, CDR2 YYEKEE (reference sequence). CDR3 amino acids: CASSFSFRGYSNQPQHF.

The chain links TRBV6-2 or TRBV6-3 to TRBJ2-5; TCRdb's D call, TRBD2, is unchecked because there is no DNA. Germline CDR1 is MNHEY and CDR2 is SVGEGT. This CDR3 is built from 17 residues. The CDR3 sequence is CASSYLFGTSELETQYF.

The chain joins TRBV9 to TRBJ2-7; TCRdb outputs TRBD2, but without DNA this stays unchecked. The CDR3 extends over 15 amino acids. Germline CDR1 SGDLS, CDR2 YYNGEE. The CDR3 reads CASSPGASGAYEQYF.

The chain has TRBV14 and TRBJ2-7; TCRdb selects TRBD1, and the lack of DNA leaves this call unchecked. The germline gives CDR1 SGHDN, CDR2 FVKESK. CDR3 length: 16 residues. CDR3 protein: CASSQGTGLEPYEQYF.

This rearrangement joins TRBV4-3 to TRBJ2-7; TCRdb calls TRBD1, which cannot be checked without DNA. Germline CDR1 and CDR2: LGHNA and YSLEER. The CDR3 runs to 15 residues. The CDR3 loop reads CASSQGDRGLYEQYF.

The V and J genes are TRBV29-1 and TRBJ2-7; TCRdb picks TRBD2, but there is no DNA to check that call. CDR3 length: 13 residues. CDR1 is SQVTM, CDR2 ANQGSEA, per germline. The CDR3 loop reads CSVGGTPTYEQYF.

CDR3 residues: CASSDGSYEQYF. The rearrangement uses TRBV25-1 and TRBJ2-7. CDR3 size: 12 residues. Germline CDR1 MGHDK, CDR2 SYGVNS.